This T cell receptor (beta chain) was identified during a study of OX40 agonist ivuxolimab in advanced cancers. Whole-study context: The dose of intravenous ivuxolimab that patients received every 2 weeks ranged from 0.01 to 10 mg/kg. The dose-escalation cohort was approximately 84% male, with a mean age of 60 years, ranging about 23 to 90. Partial responses were seen in three patients, one with hepatocellular carcinoma and two with cutaneous melanoma.

This CDR3 region has 14 residues. Looked up from germline, CDR1 is SGHAT and CDR2 is FQNNGV. Trimming removed 0 bases from V and 8 bases from J, with 13 bases in between. Findings and limits, study-wide: At doses 0.1 to 3.0 mg/kg, CD4+ and CD8+ clones expanded.

About this clone: What it binds is not known.

Using immunoSEQ multiplex PCR, the repertoire was profiled, and TCRdb retains in-frame clones only, with some absent. Of under 100,000 clones listed, roughly 90% are singletons. The input for sequencing was CD4+ or CD8+ T cells sorted from blood, taken in a trial of the OX40 agonist ivuxolimab. The TCR originated in an adult with an advanced solid tumor such as melanoma, head and neck, liver or kidney cancer. The rearrangement uses TRBV11-2 and TRBJ1-1, with D possibly matching TRBD1 (5 bases). CDR3 in amino acids: CASSLEQGGTEAFF. The CDR3 nucleotides read TGTGCCAGCAGCTTAGAGCAGGGCGGGACCGAAGCTTTCTTT.